This TCR beta chain is from a study of cytomegalovirus exposure and HLA in healthy donors. CDR1 and CDR2 (germline): MDHEN, SYDVKM. V lost 4 bases to trimming and J lost 3 bases, with 10 bases between them. The CDR3 is made up of 13 amino acids. The PCR had 60 Vbeta and 13 Jbeta primers. The table came from immunoSEQ multiplex PCR; TCRdb's copy has only in-frame clones and leaves some out. The table includes about 160,000 clones, over 80% detected once. As to this clone: The sample has other DNA sequences that encode this CDR3 too.

The genes are TRBV28 and TRBJ2-7; unclear D gene. The clonotype was recovered from a girl between 5 and 17 years old in good health and CMV-seropositive. The specimen sequenced was PBMCs. The CDR3 reads CASSSSPDYEQYF. The CDR3 nucleotides read TGTGCCAGCAGTTCTTCTCCAGACTACGAGCAGTACTTC.